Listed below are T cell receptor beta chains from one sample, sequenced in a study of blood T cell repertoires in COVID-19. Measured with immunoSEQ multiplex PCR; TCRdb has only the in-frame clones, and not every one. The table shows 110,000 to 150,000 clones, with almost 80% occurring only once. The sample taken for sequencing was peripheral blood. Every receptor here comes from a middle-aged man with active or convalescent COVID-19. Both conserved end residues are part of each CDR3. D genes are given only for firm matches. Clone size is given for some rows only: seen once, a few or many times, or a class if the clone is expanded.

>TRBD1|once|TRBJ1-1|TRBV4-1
TGCGCCAGCAGCCACCCCCTGGACAGGGAGGGGGGCACTGAAGCTTTCTTT
CASSHPLDREGGTEAFF
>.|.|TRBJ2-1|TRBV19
TGTGCCAGTACCCCATTGGCATCTTCCTACAATGAGCAGTTCTTC
CASTPLASSYNEQFF
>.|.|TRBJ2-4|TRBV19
TGTGCCAGTAGTACCTCCTTGGGGGGGGCGGGAGCCAAAAACATTCAGTACTTC
CASSTSLGGAGAKNIQYF
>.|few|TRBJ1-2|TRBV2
TGTGCCAGCGAATACGCCAGGGGTACCTATGGCTACACCTTC
CASEYARGTYGYTF
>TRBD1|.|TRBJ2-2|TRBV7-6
TGTGCCAGCAGCTTCAGGACAGGGGACACCGGGGAGCTGTTTTTT
CASSFRTGDTGELFF
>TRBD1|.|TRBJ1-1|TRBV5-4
TGTGCCAGCAGCTTGGGACAGGGATGGACTGAAGCTTTCTTT
CASSLGQGWTEAFF
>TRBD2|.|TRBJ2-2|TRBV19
TGTGCCAGTAGTGTTACTAGCGGGATCGTAGGCACCGGGGAGCTGTTTTTT
CASSVTSGIVGTGELFF
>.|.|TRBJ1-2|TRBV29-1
TGCAGCGTTCCCTACTCTGTGGTCTATGGCTACACCTTC
CSVPYSVVYGYTF
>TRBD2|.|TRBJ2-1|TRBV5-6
TGTGCCAGCAGCTTAGGACTAGCGGAGACTCTAAGGAATGAGCAGTTCTTC
CASSLGLAETLRNEQFF
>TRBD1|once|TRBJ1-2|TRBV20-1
TGCAGTGCTAGTCCAGGGACAGAGCTTAACTATGGCTACACCTTC
CSASPGTELNYGYTF
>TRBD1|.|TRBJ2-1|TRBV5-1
TGCGCCAGCAGCTTGGGTGGGGTGATAGGGTCAGGGGGCAATGAGCAGTTCTTC
CASSLGGVIGSGGNEQFF
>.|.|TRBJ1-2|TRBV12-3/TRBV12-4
TGTGCCAGCAGTTTAACGGACTTCTATGGCTACACCTTC
CASSLTDFYGYTF
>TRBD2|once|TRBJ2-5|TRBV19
TGTGCCAGTAGTACTAGCGGGAGGGAGACCCAGTACTTC
CASSTSGRETQYF
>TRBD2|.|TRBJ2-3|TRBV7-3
TGTGCCAGCAGCCCCACAGCAGCGGGAGGGATAGATACGCAGTATTTT
CASSPTAAGGIDTQYF
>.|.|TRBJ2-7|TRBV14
TGTGCCAGCAGCACCCAGGCCAGGGGACCCTACGAGCAGTACTTC
CASSTQARGPYEQYF
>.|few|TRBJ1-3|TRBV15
TGTGCCACCAGCCTAGGGGCTGGAAACACCATATATTTT
CATSLGAGNTIYF
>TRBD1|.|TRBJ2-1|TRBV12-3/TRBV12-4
TGTGCCAGCAGTGGGACAGTAGTTGAGCAGTTCTTC
CASSGTVVEQFF
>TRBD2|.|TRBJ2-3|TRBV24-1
TGTGCCACCAGTGATTTTGCACTAGCGGGAGTGAGTGGAGATACGCAGTATTTT
CATSDFALAGVSGDTQYF
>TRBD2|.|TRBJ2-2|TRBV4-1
TGCGCCAGCAGCCAAATAAGCGGGAGGACCGGGGAGCTGTTTTTT
CASSQISGRTGELFF
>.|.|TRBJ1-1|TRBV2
TGTGCCAGCGGCTTGGGGGCAGTGAACACTGAAGCTTTCTTT
CASGLGAVNTEAFF
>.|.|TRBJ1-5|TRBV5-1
TGCGCCAGCAAACAGGTTACCAATCAGCCCCAGCATTTT
CASKQVTNQPQHF
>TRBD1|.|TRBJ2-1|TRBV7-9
TGTGCCAGCAGAGGGTCAGGACAGGGCCATGAGCAGTTCTTC
CASRGSGQGHEQFF
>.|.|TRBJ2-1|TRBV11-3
TGTGCCAGCAGCTTATACTCCGGGACTCACCAGTTCAATGAGCAGTTCTTC
CASSLYSGTHQFNEQFF
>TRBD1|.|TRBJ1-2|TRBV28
TGTGCCAGCAGTTATGGGACAGCGAGGGACTACACCTTC
CASSYGTARDYTF
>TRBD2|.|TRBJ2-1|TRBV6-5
TGTGCCAGCAGTTCCTTAGCGGGGCCCTACAATGAGCAGTTCTTC
CASSSLAGPYNEQFF
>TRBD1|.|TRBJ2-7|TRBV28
TGTGCCAGCAGAAATACCGGACAGGGTAAAATTGAGCAGTACTTC
CASRNTGQGKIEQYF
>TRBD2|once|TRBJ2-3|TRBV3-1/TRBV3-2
TGTGCCAGCAGCCACCTTAAGGGAGCGGGAAGCACAGATACGCAGTATTTT
CASSHLKGAGSTDTQYF
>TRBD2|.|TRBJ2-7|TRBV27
TGTGCCAGCAGCCTAGCGGGAGGCAACTACGAGCAGTACTTC
CASSLAGGNYEQYF
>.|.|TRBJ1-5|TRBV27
TGTGCCAGCAGTTTTTTAGGACACCTTAGCAATCAGCCCCAGCATTTT
CASSFLGHLSNQPQHF
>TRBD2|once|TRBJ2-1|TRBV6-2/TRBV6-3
TGTGCCAGCAGCCCGGGACTAGCGGGAGTATCGCAGTTCTTC
CASSPGLAGVSQFF
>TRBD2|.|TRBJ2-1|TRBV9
TGTGCCAGCAGCGTAGAGGGGGGGACTAGCAAAAATGAGCAGTTCTTC
CASSVEGGTSKNEQFF
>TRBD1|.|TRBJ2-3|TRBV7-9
TGTGCCAGCAGCTCGTATACCGGGACAGAGGATACAGATACGCAGTATTTT
CASSSYTGTEDTDTQYF
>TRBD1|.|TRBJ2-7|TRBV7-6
TGTGCCAGCAGCTTAGACCAGGGGGTGTCCTACGAGCAGTACTTC
CASSLDQGVSYEQYF
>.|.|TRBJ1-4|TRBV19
TGTGCCAGTAGTATAAACGGCGGGGCAGCTAATGAAAAACTGTTTTTT
CASSINGGAANEKLFF
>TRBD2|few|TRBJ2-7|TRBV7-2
TGTGCCAGCAGCCCCTTGGTGGGGGGGTCGTACGAGCAGTACTTC
CASSPLVGGSYEQYF
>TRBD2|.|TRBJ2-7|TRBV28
TGTGCCAGCAGTTTTATTAGCGGGCCCGCCTACGAGCAGTACTTC
CASSFISGPAYEQYF
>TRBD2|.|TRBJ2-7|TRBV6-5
TGTGCCAGCAGTTACTCGAGCGGGAGGGCCTGGTACGAGCAGTACTTC
CASSYSSGRAWYEQYF
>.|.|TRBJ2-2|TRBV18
TGTGCCAGCTCACCACGTGCAGGGGTCGACACCGGGGAGCTGTTTTTT
CASSPRAGVDTGELFF
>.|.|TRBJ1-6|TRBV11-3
TGTGCCAGCAGCTTAACGAGCTCCTATAATTCACCCCTCCACTTT
CASSLTSSYNSPLHF
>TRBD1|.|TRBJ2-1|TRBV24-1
TGTGCCACCAGTGATTTCTTCGGGACAGGGGGCCCGGATGAGCAGTTCTTC
CATSDFFGTGGPDEQFF
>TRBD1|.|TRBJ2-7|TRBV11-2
TGTGCCAGCAGCTTGGGGACAGGGTCCCGCGAGCAGTACTTC
CASSLGTGSREQYF
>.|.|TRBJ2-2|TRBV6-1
TGTGCCAGCAGTGGGGGCGTCCCCGCGAACACCGGGGAGCTGTTTTTT
CASSGGVPANTGELFF
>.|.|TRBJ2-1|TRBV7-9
TGTGCCAGCAGCTTAGCTCCATCCCCTAACAATGAGCAGTTCTTC
CASSLAPSPNNEQFF
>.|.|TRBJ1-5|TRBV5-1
TGCGCCAGCAGCCCCGACGGAGATCAGCCCCAGCATTTT
CASSPDGDQPQHF
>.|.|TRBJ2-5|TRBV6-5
TGTGCCAGCAGTTACTCGGCGGGGAGAGAGACCCAGTACTTC
CASSYSAGRETQYF